One and the same sample provided the 28 T cell receptor beta chains below, sequenced in a study of T cell changes during pregnancy in multiple sclerosis. Measured with immunoSEQ multiplex PCR; TCRdb has only the in-frame clones, and not every one. This sample has 45,000 to 55,000 clones, with around 93% found just once. Here the sequenced sample was CD4+ T cells from peripheral blood mononuclear cells, taken after pregnancy. These receptors were taken from a female donor with multiple sclerosis, enrolled in a pregnancy study.

The genes are TRBV11-3 and TRBJ1-2, with D perhaps TRBD1 (5 bases). The CDR3 is made up of 18 amino acids. Germline lookup yields CDR1 SGHNT and CDR2 YENEEA. Trimming took off 1 base at V and 0 bases at J, with 18 bases between the two ends. The CDR3 coding sequence is TGTGCCAGCAGCTTAGGCGACAGATTAAAGGGTACTAACTATGGCTACACCTTC. The encoded protein is CASSLGDRLKGTNYGYTF.

This chain joins TRBV6-1 and TRBJ1-1; no reliable D call. This CDR3 has 15 amino acids. CDR1 and CDR2 (germline): MNHNS, SASEGT. Trimming cost V 4 bases and J 4 bases, with 16 bases left between them. The CDR3 nucleotides are TGTGCCAGCAGTGCGAGGATAGGCGCGATCACTGAAGCTTTCTTT. This encodes CASSARIGAITEAFF.

J is TRBJ2-1 and V is TRBV11-2; TRBD2 agrees at 10 bases. V shed 4 bases and J 9 bases; nucleotides not matched to a gene: 21. Per the germline V gene, CDR1 is SGHAT and CDR2 is FQNNGV. The CDR3 length is 19 residues. CDR3 in DNA: TGTGCCAGCAGCTCCCGAACATTAGCGGGAGGTCGAACGGGGGCTGAGCAGTTCTTC. Its protein is CASSSRTLAGGRTGAEQFF.

This rearrangement joins TRBV7-8 to TRBJ2-7, with 10 positions matching TRBD1. Trimming cost V 5 bases and J 5 bases; bases outside gene matches: 9. Germline V gene sequence: CDR1 SGHVS, CDR2 FQNEAQ. This CDR3 comprises 15 residues. The CDR3 spells CASSPGTGEIHEQYF. The CDR3 coding sequence is TGTGCCAGCAGCCCCGGGACAGGGGAAATCCACGAGCAGTACTTC. Filled out from reference TRBV7-8 and TRBJ2-7, the complete variable domain reads GAGVSQSPRYKVAKRGQDVALRCDPISGHVSLFWYQQALGQGPEFLTYFQNEAQLDKSGLPSDRFFAERPEGSVSTLKIQRTQQEDSAVYLCASSPGTGEIHEQYFGPGTRLTVT.

The genes are TRBV5-5 and TRBJ1-5; TRBD1 matches 7 bases. The J segment lost 6 bases and the V segment lost 4 bases, leaving 7 bases of the junction unmatched. This CDR3 has 14 residues. The germline CDR1 and CDR2 sequences are SGHKS and YYEKEE (reference sequence). The CDR3 loop is CASSLYRGGQPQHF. The DNA of the CDR3 is TGTGCCAGCAGCCTCTACAGGGGAGGTCAGCCCCAGCATTTT.

Notes on this clone: A junction boundary mismatches the germline segment, possibly from a read error. The chain uses TRBV6-5 and TRBJ2-3; D is possibly TRBD1 (6 bases). Germline values: CDR1 MNHEY, CDR2 SVGAGI. This CDR3 is built from 14 residues. The CDR3 sequence: CASRSGQTTYTQYF. Written as DNA, the CDR3 is TGTGCCAGCAGGTCAGGACAGACCACATATACGCAGTATTTT.

This chain uses TRBV4-3 with TRBJ2-6; 15 positions match TRBD2. This CDR3 is 22 amino acids long. V lost 4 bases, J lost 1 base, and 14 bases stayed unmatched. CDR1 is LGHNA, CDR2 YSLEER, per germline. CDR3 nucleotides: TGCGCCAGCAGCCCACGCTCCCCGGGACTAGCGGGAGGAGGGTCTGGGGCCAACGTCCTGACTTTC. It yields the protein CASSPRSPGLAGGGSGANVLTF.

The rearrangement joins TRBV11-3 to TRBJ2-1; 11 bases map to TRBD2. J lost 2 bases, V lost 5 bases, and 14 bases had no gene match. The CDR3 sequence is 19 residues long. In germline, CDR1 is SGHNT, CDR2 YENEEA. This CDR3 is CASSITSGRTLNPYNEQFF. The CDR3 DNA sequence: TGTGCCAGCAGCATAACTAGCGGGAGAACTCTGAACCCCTACAATGAGCAGTTCTTC.

This chain links TRBV9 with TRBJ1-6, with D possibly TRBD1 on 5 matching bases. Trimming stripped 2 bases from V and 5 bases from J, with 11 bases between. Germline V gene sequence: CDR1 SGDLS, CDR2 YYNGEE. The CDR3 sequence is 15 residues long. The DNA for the CDR3 is TGTGCCAGCAGCGTCCAGGCGGGACATAATTCACCCCTCCACTTT. Protein sequence: CASSVQAGHNSPLHF.

The genes are TRBV29-1 and TRBJ2-1; D is perhaps TRBD2 (6 bases). This CDR3 has 16 residues. CDR1 and CDR2 (germline): SQVTM, ANQGSEA. Trimming pared 5 bases from V and 0 bases from J, leaving 17 bases between. This CDR3 reads CSVSGFSGFSYNEQFF. CDR3 bases: TGCAGCGTTTCTGGTTTTAGCGGCTTCTCCTACAATGAGCAGTTCTTC.

The chain recombines TRBV6-5 with TRBJ1-2, with 7 bases lining up with TRBD1. The CDR3 loop spans 16 amino acids. V was clipped by 2 bases and J by 1 base; unmatched bases: 7. Per the germline V gene, CDR1 is MNHEY and CDR2 is SVGAGI. CDR3 coding DNA: TGTGCCAGCAGTTACCTTCAGGGGGGCAGTAACTATGGCTACACCTTC. Protein sequence: CASSYLQGGSNYGYTF.

The chain couples TRBV11-2 to TRBJ1-1; 8 bases fit TRBD1. There are 13 residues in the CDR3. Germline CDR1 and CDR2: SGHAT and FQNNGV. Trimming cost V 10 bases and J 4 bases; bases outside gene matches: 8. The CDR3 coding sequence is TGTGCCATAGACAGGGGAGGGATCACTGAAGCTTTCTTT. Protein sequence: CAIDRGGITEAFF.

This sequence joins TRBV11-3 and TRBJ2-7; the match to TRBD2 covers 16 bases. The V and J ends lost 2 bases and 2 bases, in that order; junction bases with no gene match: 3. CDR3 length: 17 amino acids. The V gene's germline CDR1 is SGHNT and CDR2 YENEEA. CDR3 DNA sequence: TGTGCCAGCAGCTTACTCGGGACTAGCGGGAGGGCCTACGAGCAGTACTTC. Protein: CASSLLGTSGRAYEQYF.

The V call is TRBV21-1, the J call TRBJ2-7; the table names TRBD1, a call not compared with the DNA. TRBV21-1 is a listed pseudogene. The CDR3 spans 14 residues. CDR3 amino acids: CASSKPYRVGEQYF. The DNA for the CDR3 is TGTGCCAGCAGCAAACCATACAGGGTCGGCGAGCAGTACTTC.

V is TRBV15 and J is TRBJ2-1, with TRBD2 matching 7 bases. This CDR3 has 18 residues. Per germline, CDR1 LNHNV and CDR2 YYDKDF (reference sequence). The junction had 15 bases not matched to a gene; V was cut back by 0 bases and J by 7 bases. CDR3 DNA: TGTGCCACCAGCAGAGAGCCATTACTAGCGATGGGTAGAAATGAGCAGTTCTTC. This sequence encodes CATSREPLLAMGRNEQFF.

This sequence joins TRBV19 and TRBJ1-1; D not certain. With 6 bases removed from V and 5 bases from J, the gap between germline ends came to 19 bases. The CDR3 runs to 15 residues. Germline V gene lookup returns CDR1 LNHDA and CDR2 SQIVND (reference sequence). This CDR3 reads CASSLTPIAATEAFF. DNA for the CDR3: TGTGCCAGTAGCCTAACGCCCATAGCGGCTACTGAAGCTTTCTTT. Using reference TRBV19 and TRBJ1-1 for the parts outside the CDR3, the full variable domain is DGGITQSPKYLFRKEGQNVTLSCEQNLNHDAMYWYRQDPGQGLRLIYYSQIVNDFQKGDIAEGYSVSREKKESFPLTVTSAQKNPTAFYLCASSLTPIAATEAFFGQGTRLTVV.

The V and J genes are TRBV19 and TRBJ2-2, with D possibly called TRBD1 or TRBD2 (10 bases each). V lost 6 bases to trimming and J lost 4 bases, with 27 bases between them. Germline lookup yields CDR1 LNHDA and CDR2 SQIVND (reference sequence). This CDR3 has 19 residues. CDR3 DNA sequence: TGTGCCAGTAGAGGACAGGGGGGATCTAGCGGGGGACTCACCGGGGAGCTGTTTTTT. It translates to CASRGQGGSSGGLTGELFF.

The V and J genes are TRBV7-2 and TRBJ2-1; 16 nucleotides agree with TRBD2. The CDR3 consists of 17 residues. Germline V gene lookup returns CDR1 SGHTA and CDR2 FQGNSA. Losses at the gene ends were 6 bases for V and 8 bases for J; bases not matched to a gene: 10. CDR3: CASSPPGLAGGPHEQFF. As DNA, the CDR3 is TGTGCCAGCAGTCCACCGGGACTAGCGGGAGGGCCTCATGAGCAGTTCTTC.

V gene TRBV28 combines with J gene TRBJ2-7; 9 positions agree with TRBD1. This CDR3 has 15 amino acids. J lost 5 bases, V lost 1 base, and 6 bases had no gene match. Germline CDR1 is MDHEN and CDR2 is SYDVKM. The CDR3 spells CASSLLYRGLHEQYF. In nucleotides, the CDR3 is TGTGCCAGCAGTTTATTGTACAGGGGGCTACACGAGCAGTACTTC.

The sample holds one count of this clone. This chain connects TRBV5-1 to TRBJ2-5; 9 nucleotides match TRBD1. The better agreement between TRBJ2-7 and the DNA end casts doubt on the J call. The CDR3 extends over 14 amino acids. The V gene's germline CDR1 is SGHRS and CDR2 YFSETQ. CDR3 amino acids: CASSPQGALYEQYF. Written as DNA, the CDR3 is TGCGCCAGCAGCCCACAGGGGGCCCTCTACGAGCAGTACTTC.

The V gene is TRBV5-1, the J gene TRBJ2-1; D possibly corresponds to TRBD2 (5 bases). CDR3 length: 13 residues. Trimming removed 4 bases from V and 3 bases from J, with 8 bases in between. Germline V gives CDR1 SGHRS, CDR2 YFSETQ. CDR3 sequence reads: CASSETIYNEQFF. The CDR3 DNA is TGCGCCAGCAGCGAGACTATCTACAATGAGCAGTTCTTC.

This chain uses TRBV4-1 with TRBJ1-1; D is possibly TRBD1 (6 bases). CDR3 length: 15 amino acids. Trimming stripped 4 bases from V and 4 bases from J, with 16 bases between. Germline loops: CDR1 MGHRA, CDR2 YSYEKL. CDR3: CASSRPGVGSTEAFF. The CDR3 nucleotides are TGCGCCAGCAGCCGGCCAGGGGTGGGGAGCACTGAAGCTTTCTTT.

The rearrangement uses TRBV25-1 and TRBJ1-1, with D perhaps matching TRBD1 (6 bases). CDR1 is MGHDK, CDR2 SYGVNS, per germline. V was shortened by 4 bases and J by 0 bases, with 12 bases between the two germline ends. This CDR3 region has 15 residues. The CDR3 bases are TGTGCCAGCAGTGGAAAGACAGGAGTGAACACTGAAGCTTTCTTT. Amino acids: CASSGKTGVNTEAFF.

The CDR3 DNA is TGTGCCAGCAGCTTAGAGCGGGTGGGGAACTATGGCTACACCTTC. Encoded protein: CASSLERVGNYGYTF. This chain uses TRBV7-2 with TRBJ1-2; D is unresolved. Deletions cut 1 base from V and 2 bases from J, with 11 bases between. The germline CDR1 and CDR2 sequences are SGHTA and FQGNSA. CDR3 size: 15 residues.

This clone showed up just once. The chain carries TRBV12-5 and TRBJ2-2; D possibly corresponds to TRBD1 (6 bases). V lost 0 bases to trimming and J lost 4 bases, with 9 bases between them. The length of the CDR3 is 15 residues. Looked up from germline, CDR1 is LGHNT and CDR2 is FRNRAP. CDR3 DNA: TGTGCTAGTGGTTTGGTACAGGGTAGCACCGGGGAGCTGTTTTTT. Translating it yields CASGLVQGSTGELFF.

This clone occurred once. The gene calls are TRBV7-9 and TRBJ2-7; the match to TRBD2 covers 11 bases. The germline gives CDR1 SEHNR, CDR2 FQNEAQ (reference sequence). This CDR3 has 16 residues. V shed 0 bases, J shed 2 bases, and the junction held 3 bases outside the gene matches. The CDR3 sequence: CASSLAMTSGTYEQYF. CDR3 in DNA: TGTGCCAGCAGCTTAGCGATGACTAGCGGGACCTACGAGCAGTACTTC.

J is TRBJ1-2 and V is TRBV21-1; the table's D call TRBD1 went unverified against the DNA. TRBV21-1 has pseudogene status. This CDR3 spans 15 amino acids. DNA of the CDR3: TGTGCCAGCAGCAAGAAGGAGGACAGAGACTATGGCTACACCTTC. Encoded protein: CASSKKEDRDYGYTF.

This clone appeared a few times. The V call is TRBV30, the J call TRBJ1-3, with D hard to call. V lost 4 bases to trimming and J lost 4 bases, with 5 bases between them. The CDR3 loop spans 11 amino acids. In germline, CDR1 is GTSNPN, CDR2 SVGIG (reference sequence). The CDR3 DNA sequence: TGTGCCTGGACTTTGGGAAACACCATATATTTT. Translating gives CAWTLGNTIYF.